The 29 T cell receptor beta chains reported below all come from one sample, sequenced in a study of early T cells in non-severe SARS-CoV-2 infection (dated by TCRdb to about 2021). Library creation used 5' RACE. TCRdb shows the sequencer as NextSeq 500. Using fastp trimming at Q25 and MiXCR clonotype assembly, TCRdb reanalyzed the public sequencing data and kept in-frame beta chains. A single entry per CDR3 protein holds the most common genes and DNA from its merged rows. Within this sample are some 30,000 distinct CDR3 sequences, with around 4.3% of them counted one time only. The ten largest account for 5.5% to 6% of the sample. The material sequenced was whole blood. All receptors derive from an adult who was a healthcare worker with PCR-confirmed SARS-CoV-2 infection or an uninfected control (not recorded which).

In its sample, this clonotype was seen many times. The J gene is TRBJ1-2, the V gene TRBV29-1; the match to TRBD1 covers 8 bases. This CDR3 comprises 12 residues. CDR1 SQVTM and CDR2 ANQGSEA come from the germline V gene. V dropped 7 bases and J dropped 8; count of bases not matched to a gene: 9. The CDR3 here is CSAADREYGYTF. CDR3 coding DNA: TGCAGCGCTGCGGACAGGGAGTACGGCTACACCTTC.

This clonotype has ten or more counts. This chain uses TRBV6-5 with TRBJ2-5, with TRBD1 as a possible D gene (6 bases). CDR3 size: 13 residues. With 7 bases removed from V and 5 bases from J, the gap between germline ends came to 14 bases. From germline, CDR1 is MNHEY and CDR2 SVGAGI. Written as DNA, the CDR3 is TGTGCCAGCACCAGAACAGGGACCGAGACCCAGTACTTC. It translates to CASTRTGTETQYF.

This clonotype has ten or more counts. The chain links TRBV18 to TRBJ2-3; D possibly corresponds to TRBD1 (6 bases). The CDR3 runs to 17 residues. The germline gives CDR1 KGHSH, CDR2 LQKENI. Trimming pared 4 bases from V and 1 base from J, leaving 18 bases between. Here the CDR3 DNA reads TGTGCCAGCTCACTGTTGACCCGGGACATAGGCACAGATACGCAGTATTTT. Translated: CASSLLTRDIGTDTQYF.

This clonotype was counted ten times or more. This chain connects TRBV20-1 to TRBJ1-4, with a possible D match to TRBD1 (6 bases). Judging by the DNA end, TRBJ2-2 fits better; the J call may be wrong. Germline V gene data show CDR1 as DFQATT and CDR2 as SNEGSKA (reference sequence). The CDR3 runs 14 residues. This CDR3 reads CSARDRTAFGELFF. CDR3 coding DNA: TGCAGTGCTAGAGATAGGACAGCTTTTGGGGAGCTGTTTTTT.

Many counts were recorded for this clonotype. CDR3 sequence: CASSPLTGDTGELFF. DNA of the CDR3: TGTGCCAGCAGTCCACTGACAGGGGACACCGGGGAGCTGTTTTTT. V and J are TRBV2 and TRBJ2-2, with 8 bases identical to TRBD1. CDR1 SNHLY and CDR2 FYNNEI come from the germline V gene. V gave up 5 bases and J gave up 3 bases; unmatched junction bases: 5. The CDR3 consists of 15 residues.

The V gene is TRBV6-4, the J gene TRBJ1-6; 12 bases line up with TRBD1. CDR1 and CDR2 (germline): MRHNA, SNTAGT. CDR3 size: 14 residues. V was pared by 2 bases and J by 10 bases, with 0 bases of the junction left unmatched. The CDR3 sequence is CASSDGTGGSPLHF. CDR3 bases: TGTGCCAGCAGTGACGGGACAGGGGGCTCACCCCTCCACTTT.

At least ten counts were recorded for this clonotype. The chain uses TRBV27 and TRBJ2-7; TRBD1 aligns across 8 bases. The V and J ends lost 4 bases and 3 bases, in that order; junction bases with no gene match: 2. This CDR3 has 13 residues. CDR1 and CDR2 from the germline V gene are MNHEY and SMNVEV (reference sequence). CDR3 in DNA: TGTGCCAGCAGTTATACAGGGGGCTACGAGCAGTACTTC. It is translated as CASSYTGGYEQYF.

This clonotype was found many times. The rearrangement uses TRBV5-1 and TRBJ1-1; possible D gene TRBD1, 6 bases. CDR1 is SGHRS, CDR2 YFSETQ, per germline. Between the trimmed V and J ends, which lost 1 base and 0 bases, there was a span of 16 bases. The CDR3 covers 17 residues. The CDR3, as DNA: TGCGCCAGCAGCTTGCAAGCGACGGACAGCCTGAACACTGAAGCTTTCTTT. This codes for CASSLQATDSLNTEAFF.

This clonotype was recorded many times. DNA for the CDR3: TGTGCCAGCACCCGAGCAGGAGGGGACTCCCGGGAGCAGTACTTC. Its translation: CASTRAGGDSREQYF. This chain links TRBV6-2 or TRBV6-3 with TRBJ2-7; D perhaps matches TRBD2 (6 bases). CDR1 and CDR2 (germline): MNHEY, SVGEGT. The CDR3 covers 15 residues. Trimming cost V 7 bases and J 7 bases, with 23 bases left between them.

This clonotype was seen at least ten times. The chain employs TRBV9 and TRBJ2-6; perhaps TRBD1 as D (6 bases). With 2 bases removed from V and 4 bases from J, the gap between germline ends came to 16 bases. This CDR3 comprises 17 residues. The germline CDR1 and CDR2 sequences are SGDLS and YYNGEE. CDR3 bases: TGTGCCAGCAGCGTTCTAACAGGGTTCTCAGGGGCCAACGTCCTGACTTTC. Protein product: CASSVLTGFSGANVLTF.

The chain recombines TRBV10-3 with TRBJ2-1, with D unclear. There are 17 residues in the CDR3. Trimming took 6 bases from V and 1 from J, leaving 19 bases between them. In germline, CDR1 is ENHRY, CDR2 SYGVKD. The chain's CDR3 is CAIRDERGDLSYNEQFF. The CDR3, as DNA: TGTGCCATCAGGGATGAACGTGGCGACCTATCCTACAATGAGCAGTTCTTC.

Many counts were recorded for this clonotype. DNA of the CDR3: TGTGCCAGCAGACCCGGGACAGCCGACGGGGAGCTGTTTTTT. Amino acid sequence: CASRPGTADGELFF. The V and J genes are TRBV7-8 and TRBJ2-2; 7 nucleotides match TRBD1. CDR3 length equals 14 residues. The germline CDR1 and CDR2 sequences are SGHVS and FQNEAQ. V gave up 6 bases and J gave up 7 bases; unmatched junction bases: 8.

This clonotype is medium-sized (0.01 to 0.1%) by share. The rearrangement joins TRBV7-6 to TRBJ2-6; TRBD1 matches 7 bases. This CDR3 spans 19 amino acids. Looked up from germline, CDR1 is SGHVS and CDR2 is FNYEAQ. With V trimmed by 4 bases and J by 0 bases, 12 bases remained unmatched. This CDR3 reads CASSWTRTGESSGANVLTF. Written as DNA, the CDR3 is TGTGCCAGCAGCTGGACCAGAACAGGGGAGAGCTCTGGGGCCAACGTCCTGACTTTC.

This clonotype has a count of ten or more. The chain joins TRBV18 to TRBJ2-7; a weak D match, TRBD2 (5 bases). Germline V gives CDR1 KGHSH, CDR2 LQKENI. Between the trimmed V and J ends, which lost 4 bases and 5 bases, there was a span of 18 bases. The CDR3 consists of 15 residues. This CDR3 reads CASSRTLDGLNEQYF. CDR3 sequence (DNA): TGTGCCAGCTCACGAACACTAGACGGTCTTAACGAGCAGTACTTC. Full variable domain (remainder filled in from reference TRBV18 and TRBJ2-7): NAGVMQNPRHLVRRRGQEARLRCSPMKGHSHVYWYRQLPEEGLKFMVYLQKENIIDESGMPKERFSAEFPKEGPSILRIQQVVRGDSAAYFCASSRTLDGLNEQYFGPGTRLTVT.

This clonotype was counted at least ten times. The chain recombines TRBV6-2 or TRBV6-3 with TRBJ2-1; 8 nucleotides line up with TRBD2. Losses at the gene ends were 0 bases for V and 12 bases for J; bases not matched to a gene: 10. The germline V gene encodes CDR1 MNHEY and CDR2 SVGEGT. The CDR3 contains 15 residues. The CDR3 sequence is CASSYSPSGHLVQFF. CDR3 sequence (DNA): TGTGCCAGCAGTTACTCGCCTAGCGGGCATCTGGTGCAGTTCTTC.

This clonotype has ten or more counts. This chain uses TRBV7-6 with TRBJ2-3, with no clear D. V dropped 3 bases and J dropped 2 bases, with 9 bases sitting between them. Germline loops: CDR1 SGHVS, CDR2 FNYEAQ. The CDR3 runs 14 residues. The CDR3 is CASSLGSYTDTQYF. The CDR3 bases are TGTGCCAGCAGCTTGGGCAGTTACACAGATACGCAGTATTTT.

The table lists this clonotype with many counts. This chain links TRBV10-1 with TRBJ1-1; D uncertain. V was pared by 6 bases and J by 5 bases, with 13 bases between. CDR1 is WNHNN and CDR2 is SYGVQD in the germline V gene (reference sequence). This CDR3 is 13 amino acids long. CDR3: CASSDIYGTEAFF. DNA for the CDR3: TGCGCCAGCAGCGATATCTACGGGACTGAAGCTTTCTTT.

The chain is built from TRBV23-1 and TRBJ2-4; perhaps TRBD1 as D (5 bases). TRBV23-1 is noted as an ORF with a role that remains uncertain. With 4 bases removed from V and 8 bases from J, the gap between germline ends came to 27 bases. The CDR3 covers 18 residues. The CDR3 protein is CASSLLGTGGVEGDIQYF. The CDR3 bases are TGCGCCAGCAGTCTCCTCGGTACAGGTGGTGTGGAAGGGGACATTCAGTACTTC.

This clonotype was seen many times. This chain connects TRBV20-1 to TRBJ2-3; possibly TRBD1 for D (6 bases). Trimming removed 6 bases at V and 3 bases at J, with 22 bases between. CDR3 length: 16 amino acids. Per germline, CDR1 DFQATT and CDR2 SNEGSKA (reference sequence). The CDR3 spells CSADPWTDGPTDTQYF. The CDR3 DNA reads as TGCAGTGCGGATCCCTGGACAGACGGTCCAACAGATACGCAGTATTTT.

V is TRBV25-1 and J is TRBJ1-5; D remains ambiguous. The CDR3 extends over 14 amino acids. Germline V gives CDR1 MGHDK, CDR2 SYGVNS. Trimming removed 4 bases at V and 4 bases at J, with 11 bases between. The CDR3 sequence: CASSARSFNQPQHF. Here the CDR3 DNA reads TGTGCCAGCAGTGCCCGGAGTTTTAATCAGCCCCAGCATTTT.

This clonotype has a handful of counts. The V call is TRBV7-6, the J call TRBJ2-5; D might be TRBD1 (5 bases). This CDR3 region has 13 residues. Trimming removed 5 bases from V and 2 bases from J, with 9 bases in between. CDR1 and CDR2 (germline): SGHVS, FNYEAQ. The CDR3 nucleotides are TGTGCCAGCAGCAGGACACTGCAAGAGACCCAGTACTTC. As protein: CASSRTLQETQYF.

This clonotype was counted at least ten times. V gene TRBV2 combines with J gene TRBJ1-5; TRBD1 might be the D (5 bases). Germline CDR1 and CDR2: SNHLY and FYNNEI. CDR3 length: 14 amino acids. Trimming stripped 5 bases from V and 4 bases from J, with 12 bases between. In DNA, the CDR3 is TGTGCCAGCAGTAGGGGCTCCCTAAATCAGCCCCAGCATTTT. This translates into CASSRGSLNQPQHF.

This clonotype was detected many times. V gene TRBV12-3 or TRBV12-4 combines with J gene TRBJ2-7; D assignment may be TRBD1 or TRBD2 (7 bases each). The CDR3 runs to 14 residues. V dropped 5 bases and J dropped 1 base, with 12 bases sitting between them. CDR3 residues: CASSRQGGSYEQYF. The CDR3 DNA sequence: TGTGCCAGCAGTCGACAGGGAGGGTCCTACGAGCAGTACTTC.

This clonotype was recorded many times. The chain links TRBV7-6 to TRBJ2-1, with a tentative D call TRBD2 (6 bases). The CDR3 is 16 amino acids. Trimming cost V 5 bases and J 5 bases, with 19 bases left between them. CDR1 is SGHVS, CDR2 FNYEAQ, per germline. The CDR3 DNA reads TGTGCCAGCAGCAATAGCGGAATCGCCAGAAACAATGAGCAGTTCTTC. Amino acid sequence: CASSNSGIARNNEQFF. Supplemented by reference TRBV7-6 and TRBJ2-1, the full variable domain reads GAGVSQSPRYKVTKRGQDVALRCDPISGHVSLYWYRQALGQGPEFLTYFNYEAQQDKSGLPNDRFSAERPEGSISTLTIQRTEQRDSAMYRCASSNSGIARNNEQFFGPGTRLTVL.

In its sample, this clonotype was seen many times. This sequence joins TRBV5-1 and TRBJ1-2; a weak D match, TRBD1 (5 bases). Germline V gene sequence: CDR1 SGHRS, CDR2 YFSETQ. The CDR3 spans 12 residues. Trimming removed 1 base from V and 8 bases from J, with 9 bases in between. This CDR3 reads CASSLQGRGYTF. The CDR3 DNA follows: TGCGCCAGCAGCTTGCAGGGTAGAGGCTACACCTTC.

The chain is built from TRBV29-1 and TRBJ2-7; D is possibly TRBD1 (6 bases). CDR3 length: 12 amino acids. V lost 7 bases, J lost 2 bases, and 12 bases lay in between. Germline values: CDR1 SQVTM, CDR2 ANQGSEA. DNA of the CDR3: TGCAGCGCATCCCCAGGGGCCTACGAGCAGTACTTC. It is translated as CSASPGAYEQYF.

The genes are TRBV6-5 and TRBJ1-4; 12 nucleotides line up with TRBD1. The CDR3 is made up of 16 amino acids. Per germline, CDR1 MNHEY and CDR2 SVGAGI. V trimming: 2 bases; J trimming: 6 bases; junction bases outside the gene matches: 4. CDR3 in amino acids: CASSYAGTGGYEKLFF. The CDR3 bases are TGTGCCAGCAGTTACGCTGGGACAGGGGGCTATGAAAAACTGTTTTTT.

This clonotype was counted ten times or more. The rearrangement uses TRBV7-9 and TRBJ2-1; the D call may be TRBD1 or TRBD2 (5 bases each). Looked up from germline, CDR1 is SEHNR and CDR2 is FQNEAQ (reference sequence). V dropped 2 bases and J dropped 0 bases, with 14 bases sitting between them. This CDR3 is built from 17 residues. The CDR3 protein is CASSLRWGSSSYNEQFF. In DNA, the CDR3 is TGTGCCAGCAGCTTAAGGTGGGGGTCTAGCTCCTACAATGAGCAGTTCTTC.

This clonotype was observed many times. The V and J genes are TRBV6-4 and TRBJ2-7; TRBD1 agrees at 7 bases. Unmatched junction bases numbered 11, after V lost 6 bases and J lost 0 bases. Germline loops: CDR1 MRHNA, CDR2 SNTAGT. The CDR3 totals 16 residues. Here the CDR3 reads CASRKGQPPFSYEQYF. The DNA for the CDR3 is TGTGCCAGCAGAAAGGGACAGCCCCCCTTCTCCTACGAGCAGTACTTC.